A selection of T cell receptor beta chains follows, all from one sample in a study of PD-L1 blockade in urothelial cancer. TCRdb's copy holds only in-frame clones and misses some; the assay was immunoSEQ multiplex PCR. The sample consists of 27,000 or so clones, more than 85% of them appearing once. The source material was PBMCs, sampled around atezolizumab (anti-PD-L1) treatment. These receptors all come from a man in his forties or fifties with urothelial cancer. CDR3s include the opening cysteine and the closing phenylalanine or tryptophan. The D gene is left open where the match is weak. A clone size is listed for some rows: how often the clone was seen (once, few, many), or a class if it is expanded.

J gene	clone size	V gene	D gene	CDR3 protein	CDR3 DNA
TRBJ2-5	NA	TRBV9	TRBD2	CASSVTGLAGFSEETQYF	TGTGCCAGCAGCGTAACAGGACTAGCGGGGTTCTCAGAAGAGACCCAGTACTTC
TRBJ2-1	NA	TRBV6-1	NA	CASRGLANLYNEQFF	TGTGCCAGCAGGGGTTTAGCGAACCTTTACAATGAGCAGTTCTTC
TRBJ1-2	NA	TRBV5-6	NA	CASSQNREGASVGYTF	TGTGCCAGCAGCCAGAACAGGGAAGGCGCGTCGGTCGGCTACACCTTC
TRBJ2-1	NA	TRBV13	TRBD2	CASSSAGREYNEQFF	TGTGCCAGCAGTTCCGCGGGGCGGGAGTACAATGAGCAGTTCTTC
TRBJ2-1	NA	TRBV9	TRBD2	CASSGTSGGANEQFF	TGTGCCAGCTCCGGGACTAGCGGGGGGGCCAATGAGCAGTTCTTC
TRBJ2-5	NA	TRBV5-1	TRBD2	CASSLGTSGIQETQYF	TGCGCCAGCAGCTTGGGAACTAGCGGGATCCAAGAGACCCAGTACTTC
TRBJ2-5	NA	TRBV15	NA	CATSRGASGQETQYF	TGTGCCACCAGCAGAGGGGCATCGGGGCAAGAGACCCAGTACTTC
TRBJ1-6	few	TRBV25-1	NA	CASSALQGYSPLHF	TGTGCCAGCAGTGCTCTACAGGGTTATTCACCCCTCCACTTT
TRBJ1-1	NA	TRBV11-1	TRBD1	CASSGRQGRDTEAFF	TGTGCCAGCAGCGGTCGACAGGGGAGGGACACTGAAGCTTTCTTT
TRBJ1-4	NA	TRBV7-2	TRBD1	CASSPATGGTATNEKLFF	TGTGCCAGCAGCCCAGCGACAGGGGGTACAGCAACTAATGAAAAACTGTTTTTT
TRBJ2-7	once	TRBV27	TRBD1	CASSNDRGLTYEQYF	TGTGCCAGCAGTAATGACAGGGGCCTGACCTACGAGCAGTACTTC
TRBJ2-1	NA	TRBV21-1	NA	CASSPWEYMNEQFF	TGTGCCAGCAGCCCTTGGGAGTATATGAATGAGCAGTTCTTC
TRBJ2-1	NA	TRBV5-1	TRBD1	CASRGGTGSPLPATGRVYNEQFF	TGCGCCAGCAGGGGGGGGACAGGGTCTCCACTCCCGGCTACGGGGCGGGTCTACAATGAGCAGTTCTTC
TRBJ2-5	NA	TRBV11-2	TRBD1	CASSPRQGLYQETQYF	TGTGCCAGCAGCCCGAGACAGGGTCTCTACCAAGAGACCCAGTACTTC
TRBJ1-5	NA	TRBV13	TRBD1	CASSLGQGVFQPQHF	TGTGCCAGCAGCTTAGGACAGGGGGTTTTTCAGCCCCAGCATTTT
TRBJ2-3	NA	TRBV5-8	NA	CASSLVRQYPDTQYF	TGTGCCAGCAGCTTGGTCCGACAGTATCCCGATACGCAGTATTTT
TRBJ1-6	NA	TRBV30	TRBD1	CAWSEGANSPLHF	TGTGCCTGGAGTGAGGGGGCAAATTCACCCCTCCACTTT
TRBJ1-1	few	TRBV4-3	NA	CASSQDWFEPGTEAFF	TGCGCCAGCAGCCAAGATTGGTTTGAGCCGGGCACTGAAGCTTTCTTT
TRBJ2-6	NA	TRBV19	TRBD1	CASSWGQNSGANVLTF	TGTGCCAGTAGTTGGGGACAGAACTCTGGGGCCAACGTCCTGACTTTC
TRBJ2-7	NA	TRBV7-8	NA	CASSPIKGLSYEQYF	TGTGCCAGCAGCCCTATAAAGGGACTCTCCTACGAGCAGTACTTC
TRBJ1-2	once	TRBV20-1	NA	CSARDRGGYTF	TGCAGTGCTAGAGATCGGGGGGGCTACACCTTC
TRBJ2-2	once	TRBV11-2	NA	CASSGSRVNTGELFF	TGTGCCAGCAGCGGTTCCAGGGTGAACACCGGGGAGCTGTTTTTT
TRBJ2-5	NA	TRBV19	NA	CASMAVGRGRQETQYF	TGTGCCAGTATGGCGGTCGGCAGGGGTCGACAAGAGACCCAGTACTTC
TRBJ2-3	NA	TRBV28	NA	CASSQGLEFFTDTQYF	TGTGCCAGCAGTCAAGGACTGGAATTCTTCACAGATACGCAGTATTTT
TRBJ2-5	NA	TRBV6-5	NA	CASGLKPSYKETQYF	TGTGCCAGCGGCCTCAAACCCTCATACAAAGAGACCCAGTACTTC
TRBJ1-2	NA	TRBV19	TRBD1	CASSIIGRNRGLGYTF	TGTGCCAGTAGTATAATTGGTCGGAACAGGGGCCTCGGCTACACCTTC
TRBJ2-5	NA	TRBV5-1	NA	CASRTSMQETQYF	TGCGCCAGCAGGACATCGATGCAAGAGACCCAGTACTTC
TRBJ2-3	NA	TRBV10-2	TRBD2	CASSESGLAGGDTQYF	TGCGCCAGCAGTGAGTCCGGACTAGCGGGGGGAGATACGCAGTATTTT
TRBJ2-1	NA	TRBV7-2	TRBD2	CASSSSGNEQFF	TGTGCCAGCAGTTCTAGCGGGAATGAGCAGTTCTTC
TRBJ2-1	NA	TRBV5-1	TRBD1	CASSADRVSEQFF	TGCGCCAGCAGCGCGGACAGGGTCAGTGAGCAGTTCTTC
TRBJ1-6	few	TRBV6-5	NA	CASSYFSGLDSPLHF	TGTGCCAGCAGTTACTTTTCAGGGTTGGATTCACCCCTCCACTTT
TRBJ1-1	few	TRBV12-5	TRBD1	CASGSRQGGGSMNTEAFF	TGTGCTAGTGGTTCTCGACAGGGGGGAGGCTCAATGAACACTGAAGCTTTCTTT
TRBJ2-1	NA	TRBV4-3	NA	CASSQERDSYNEQFF	TGCGCCAGCAGCCAAGAGCGGGACTCCTACAATGAGCAGTTCTTC
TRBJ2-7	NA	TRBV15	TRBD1	CATSRSTGSNEQYF	TGTGCCACCAGCAGATCGACAGGGTCGAATGAGCAGTACTTC
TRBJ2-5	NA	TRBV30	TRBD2	CAWSRTSGYQETQYF	TGTGCCTGGAGTCGGACTAGCGGGTACCAAGAGACCCAGTACTTC
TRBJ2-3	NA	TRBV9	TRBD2	CASSVDPGLAVRDTQYF	TGTGCCAGCAGCGTAGACCCAGGACTAGCGGTAAGAGATACGCAGTATTTT
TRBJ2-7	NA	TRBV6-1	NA	CASNRDPDITYEQYF	TGTGCCAGCAACAGAGACCCGGACATCACCTACGAGCAGTACTTC
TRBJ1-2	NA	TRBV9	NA	CASSARDGYTF	TGTGCCAGCAGCGCTCGGGATGGCTACACCTTC
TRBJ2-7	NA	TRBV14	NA	CASSGTTFYEQYF	TGTGCCAGCTCCGGGACAACTTTCTACGAGCAGTACTTC
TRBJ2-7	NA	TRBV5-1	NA	CASSLGQAPYEQYF	TGCGCCAGCAGCTTGGGGCAGGCCCCCTACGAGCAGTACTTC
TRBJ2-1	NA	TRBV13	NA	CASSSRDKVSYNEQFF	TGTGCCAGCAGCTCCCGGGACAAAGTTTCTTACAATGAGCAGTTCTTC
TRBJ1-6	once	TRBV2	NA	CASNPMETVNSPLHF	TGTGCCAGCAATCCGATGGAGACAGTCAATTCACCCCTCCACTTT
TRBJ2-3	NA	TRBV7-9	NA	CASSRDWASTDTQYF	TGTGCCAGCAGCCGGGATTGGGCAAGCACAGATACGCAGTATTTT
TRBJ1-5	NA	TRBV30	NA	CAWTPDSHNQPQHF	TGTGCCTGGACCCCGGACAGCCACAATCAGCCCCAGCATTTT
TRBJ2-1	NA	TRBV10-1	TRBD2	CASSELAGGVEQFF	TGCGCCAGCAGTGAGTTGGCGGGAGGGGTTGAGCAGTTCTTC
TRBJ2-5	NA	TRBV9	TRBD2	CASSAGLAGGGQETQYF	TGTGCCAGCAGCGCCGGATTAGCGGGAGGAGGACAAGAGACCCAGTACTTC
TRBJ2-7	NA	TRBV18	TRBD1	CASSSGQGLYEQYF	TGTGCCAGCTCATCTGGACAGGGGCTGTACGAGCAGTACTTC
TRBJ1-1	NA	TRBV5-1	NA	CASTLPGGGTEAFF	TGCGCCAGCACCCTACCTGGGGGCGGGACTGAAGCTTTCTTT
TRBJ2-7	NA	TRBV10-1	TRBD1	CASSPGQGQFYEQYF	TGCGCCAGCAGCCCCGGACAGGGTCAGTTCTACGAGCAGTACTTC
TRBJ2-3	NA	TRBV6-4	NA	CASSEGGAADTQYF	TGTGCCAGCAGTGAGGGCGGGGCAGCAGATACGCAGTATTTT
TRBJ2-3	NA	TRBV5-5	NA	CASNLLGGTDTQYF	TGTGCCAGCAACCTCCTCGGGGGCACAGATACGCAGTATTTT
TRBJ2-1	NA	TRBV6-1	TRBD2	CASSFSGADNEQFF	TGTGCCAGCAGCTTTAGCGGGGCCGACAATGAGCAGTTCTTC
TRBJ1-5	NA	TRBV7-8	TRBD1	CASSSGQGGNQPQHF	TGTGCCAGCAGCTCGGGACAGGGCGGCAATCAGCCCCAGCATTTT
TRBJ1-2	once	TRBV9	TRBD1	CASSLSPGQGAYGYTF	TGTGCCAGCAGCCTGAGTCCGGGACAGGGGGCCTATGGCTACACCTTC
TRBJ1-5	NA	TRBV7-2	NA	CASTLRGGNQPQHF	TGTGCCAGCACCTTGCGGGGGGGCAATCAGCCCCAGCATTTT
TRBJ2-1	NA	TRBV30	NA	CAWSPSNEQFF	TGTGCCTGGAGTCCCAGCAATGAGCAGTTCTTC